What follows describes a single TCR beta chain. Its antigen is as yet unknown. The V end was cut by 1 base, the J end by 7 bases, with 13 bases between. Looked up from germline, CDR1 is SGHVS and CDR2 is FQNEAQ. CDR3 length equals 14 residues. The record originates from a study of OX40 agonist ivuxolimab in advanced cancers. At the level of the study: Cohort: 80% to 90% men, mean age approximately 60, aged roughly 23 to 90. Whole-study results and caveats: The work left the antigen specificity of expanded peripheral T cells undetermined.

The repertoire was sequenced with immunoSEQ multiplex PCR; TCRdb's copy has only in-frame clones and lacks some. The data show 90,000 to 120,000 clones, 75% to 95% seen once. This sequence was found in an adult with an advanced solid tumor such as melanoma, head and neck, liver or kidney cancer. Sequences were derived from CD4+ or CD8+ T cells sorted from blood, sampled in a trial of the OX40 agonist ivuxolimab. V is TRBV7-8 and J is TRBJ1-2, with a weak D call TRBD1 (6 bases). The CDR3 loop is CASSLEGRGSGYTF. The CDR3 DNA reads TGTGCCAGCAGCTTAGAGGGCAGGGGAAGTGGCTACACCTTC.